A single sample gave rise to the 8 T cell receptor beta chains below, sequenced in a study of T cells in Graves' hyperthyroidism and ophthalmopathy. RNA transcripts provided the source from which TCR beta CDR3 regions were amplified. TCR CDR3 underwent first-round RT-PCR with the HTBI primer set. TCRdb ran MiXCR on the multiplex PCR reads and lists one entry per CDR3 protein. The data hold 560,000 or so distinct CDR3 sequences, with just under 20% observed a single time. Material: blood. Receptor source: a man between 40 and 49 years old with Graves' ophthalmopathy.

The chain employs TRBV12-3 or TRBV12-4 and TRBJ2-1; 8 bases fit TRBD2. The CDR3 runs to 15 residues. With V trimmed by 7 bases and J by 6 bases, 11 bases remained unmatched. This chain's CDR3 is CASTPISGGPNEQFF. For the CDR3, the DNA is TGTGCCAGCACCCCAATTTCGGGGGGGCCCAATGAGCAGTTCTTC.

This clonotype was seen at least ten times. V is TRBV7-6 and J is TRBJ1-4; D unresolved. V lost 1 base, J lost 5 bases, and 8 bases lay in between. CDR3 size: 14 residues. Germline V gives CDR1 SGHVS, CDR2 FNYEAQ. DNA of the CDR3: TGTGCCAGCAGCTTAGTGAGTGGGAATGAAAAACTGTTTTTT. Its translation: CASSLVSGNEKLFF.

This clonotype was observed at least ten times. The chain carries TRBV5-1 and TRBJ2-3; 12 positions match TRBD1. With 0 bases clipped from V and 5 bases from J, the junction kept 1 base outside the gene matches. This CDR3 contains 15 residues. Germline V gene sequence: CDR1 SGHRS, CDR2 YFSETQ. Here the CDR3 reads CASSLGDRGQDTQYF. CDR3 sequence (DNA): TGCGCCAGCAGCTTGGGGGACAGGGGGCAAGATACGCAGTATTTT. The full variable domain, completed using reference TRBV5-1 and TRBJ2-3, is KAGVTQTPRYLIKTRGQQVTLSCSPISGHRSVSWYQQTPGQGLQFLFEYFSETQRNKGNFPGRFSGRQFSNSRSEMNVSTLELGDSALYLCASSLGDRGQDTQYFGPGTRLTVL.

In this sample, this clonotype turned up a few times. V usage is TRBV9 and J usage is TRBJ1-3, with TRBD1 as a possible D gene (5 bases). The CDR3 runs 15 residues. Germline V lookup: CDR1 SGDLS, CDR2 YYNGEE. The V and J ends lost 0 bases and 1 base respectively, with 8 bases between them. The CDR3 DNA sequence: TGTGCCAGCAGCGTAGGGGGCTGGTCTGGAAACACCATATATTTT. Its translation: CASSVGGWSGNTIYF.

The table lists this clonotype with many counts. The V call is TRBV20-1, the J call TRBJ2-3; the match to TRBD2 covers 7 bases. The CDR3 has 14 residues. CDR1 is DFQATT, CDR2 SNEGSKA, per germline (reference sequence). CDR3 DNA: TGCAGAGCGGGGAGCGTCCTAAGCACAGATACGCAGTATTTT. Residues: CRAGSVLSTDTQYF.

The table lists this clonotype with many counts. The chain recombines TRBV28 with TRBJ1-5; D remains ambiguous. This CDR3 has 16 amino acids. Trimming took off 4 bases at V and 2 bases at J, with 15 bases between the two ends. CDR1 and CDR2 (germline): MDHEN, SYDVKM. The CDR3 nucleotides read TGTGCCAGCAGTTCCAACTTTGGAATAGGCAATCAGCCCCAGCATTTT. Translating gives CASSSNFGIGNQPQHF. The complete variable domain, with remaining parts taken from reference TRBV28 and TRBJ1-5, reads DVKVTQSSRYLVKRTGEKVFLECVQDMDHENMFWYRQDPGLGLRLIYFSYDVKMKEKGDIPEGYSVSREKKERFSLILESASTNQTSMYLCASSSNFGIGNQPQHFGDGTRLSIL.

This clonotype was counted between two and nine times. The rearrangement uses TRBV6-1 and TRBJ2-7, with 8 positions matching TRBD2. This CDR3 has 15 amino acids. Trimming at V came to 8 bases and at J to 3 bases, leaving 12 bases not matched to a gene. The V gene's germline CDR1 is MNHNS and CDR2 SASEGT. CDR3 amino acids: CASSARLAINYEQYF. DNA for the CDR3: TGTGCCAGCTCCGCGCGACTAGCGATTAACTACGAGCAGTACTTC.

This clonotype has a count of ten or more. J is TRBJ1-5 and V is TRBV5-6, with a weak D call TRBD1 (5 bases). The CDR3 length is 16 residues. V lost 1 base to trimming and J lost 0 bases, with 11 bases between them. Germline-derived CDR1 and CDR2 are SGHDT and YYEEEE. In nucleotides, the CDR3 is TGTGCCAGCAGCTTGTGGACATTTCATAGCAATCAGCCCCAGCATTTT. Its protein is CASSLWTFHSNQPQHF. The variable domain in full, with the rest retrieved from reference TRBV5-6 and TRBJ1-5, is DAGVTQSPTHLIKTRGQQVTLRCSPKSGHDTVSWYQQALGQGPQFIFQYYEEEERQRGNFPDRFSGHQFPNYSSELNVNALLLGDSALYLCASSLWTFHSNQPQHFGDGTRLSIL.